This T cell receptor beta chain was found in a study of blood T cell repertoires in COVID-19. Study background: Sample material is recorded as cDNA or gDNA derived from T cells, B-cell-depleted T cells, or PBMCs.

Enrolled during active infection, Seattle patients were then followed longitudinally. The CDR3 sequence is 14 residues long. Trimming stripped 8 bases from V and 2 bases from J, with 16 bases between. Germline V gene sequence: CDR1 MNHEY, CDR2 SVGAGI. How the authors handled the data: Estimated nucleated cell counts came from reference gene primer amplification. Clones were sequenced by immunoSEQ multiplex PCR, and TCRdb holds only the in-frame ones, with some missing. The DNA gave D and trimming, while V, J and clone size come from that table. This sample has some 220,000 clones; 75% to 85% occur once, and the top ten carry over 4%.

The specimen sequenced was peripheral blood. The rearrangement joins TRBV6-5 to TRBJ2-7, with a tentative D call TRBD2 (5 bases). The source is a woman between 70 and 85 years old with COVID-19, enrolled during active disease. CDR3 in amino acids: CASGPLEGPYEQYF. CDR3 bases: TGTGCCAGCGGACCCCTCGAGGGCCCCTACGAGCAGTACTTC.